These 30 T cell receptor beta chains were all obtained from the same sample, sequenced in a study of blood T cell repertoires in COVID-19. Sequencing used immunoSEQ multiplex PCR; TCRdb keeps in-frame clones, though not all of them. This sample has around 110,000 clones, with 82% found just once. The sequenced sample was peripheral blood. These receptors all come from a woman in her seventies with acute or convalescent COVID-19.

The chain combines TRBV2 with TRBJ1-2; no clear D. The V end lost 4 bases, the J end lost 7 bases, and 19 bases lay between the germline ends. The length of the CDR3 is 15 residues. Per the germline V gene, CDR1 is SNHLY and CDR2 is FYNNEI. The DNA for the CDR3 is TGTGCCAGCAGTGTGGAGAGCGGGTCCTTCGTTGGCTACACCTTC. Protein sequence: CASSVESGSFVGYTF. Full variable domain (rest looked up from reference TRBV2 and TRBJ1-2): EPEVTQTPSHQVTQMGQEVILRCVPISNHLYFYWYRQILGQKVEFLVSFYNNEISEKSEIFDDQFSVERPDGSNFTLKIRSTKLEDSAMYFCASSVESGSFVGYTFGSGTRLTVV.

The chain couples TRBV6-2 or TRBV6-3 to TRBJ1-1; 8 nucleotides agree with TRBD1. The CDR3 totals 14 residues. Germline trimming cut 6 bases from V and 5 bases from J; bases unmatched to any gene: 8. In germline, CDR1 is MNHEY, CDR2 SVGEGT. The CDR3 region is CASSRGQVETEAFF. CDR3 coding DNA: TGTGCCAGCAGCAGGGGGCAGGTTGAAACTGAAGCTTTCTTT.

The V gene is TRBV7-9, the J gene TRBJ1-2; 8 nucleotides align to TRBD1. After removal of 5 bases from V and 7 bases from J, the junction contained 12 bases not matched to a gene. The CDR3 is 15 residues long. Germline V gene lookup returns CDR1 SEHNR and CDR2 FQNEAQ (reference sequence). The CDR3, as DNA: TGTGCCAGCAGCCTTTGGACAGGGATAGCCCCTGGCTACACCTTC. It yields the protein CASSLWTGIAPGYTF.

V and J are TRBV12-3 or TRBV12-4 and TRBJ2-5; maybe TRBD2 (6 bases). Between the trimmed V and J ends, which lost 7 bases and 11 bases, there was a span of 20 bases. This CDR3 has 13 amino acids. The CDR3 is CASTGTLPHEQYF. As DNA, the CDR3 is TGTGCCAGCACCGGGACTCTACCTCACGAACAGTACTTC.

V is TRBV19 and J is TRBJ1-2; a weak D match, TRBD1 (5 bases). CDR1 and CDR2 from the germline V gene are LNHDA and SQIVND (reference sequence). V was shortened by 2 bases and J by 0 bases, with 16 bases between the two germline ends. CDR3 size: 17 residues. DNA for the CDR3: TGTGCCAGTAGTATACGGATAGGGGCCCTCGCTAACTATGGCTACACCTTC. Its protein is CASSIRIGALANYGYTF. Together with reference TRBV19 and TRBJ1-2, the CDR3 gives the full variable domain: DGGITQSPKYLFRKEGQNVTLSCEQNLNHDAMYWYRQDPGQGLRLIYYSQIVNDFQKGDIAEGYSVSREKKESFPLTVTSAQKNPTAFYLCASSIRIGALANYGYTFGSGTRLTVV.

V is TRBV7-9 and J is TRBJ2-1; 8 bases align to TRBD2. V lost 1 base, J lost 8 bases, and 13 bases stayed unmatched. Germline V CDR1 and CDR2: SEHNR, FQNEAQ (reference sequence). CDR3 size: 17 residues. The CDR3 reads CASSLGSGGPVGHEQFF. CDR3 DNA: TGTGCCAGCAGCTTAGGGAGCGGGGGCCCTGTCGGGCATGAGCAGTTCTTC. Full variable domain (outside the CDR3, taken from reference TRBV7-9 and TRBJ2-1): DTGVSQNPRHKITKRGQNVTFRCDPISEHNRLYWYRQTLGQGPEFLTYFQNEAQLEKSRLLSDRFSAERPKGSFSTLEIQRTEQGDSAMYLCASSLGSGGPVGHEQFFGPGTRLTVL.

This chain connects TRBV2 to TRBJ2-2; D is ambiguous. This CDR3 contains 13 residues. Trimming removed 2 bases from V and 5 bases from J, with 6 bases in between. Germline V gene lookup returns CDR1 SNHLY and CDR2 FYNNEI. In DNA, the CDR3 is TGTGCCAGCAGTGAACACGGGACCGGGGAGCTGTTTTTT. It yields the protein CASSEHGTGELFF.

The chain uses TRBV5-5 and TRBJ1-1; D possibly corresponds to TRBD1 (5 bases). The CDR3 spans 13 residues. The germline V gene encodes CDR1 SGHKS and CDR2 YYEKEE (reference sequence). The ends were cut back, 7 bases at V and 1 base at J, with 11 bases in the middle. CDR3 residues: CASLLTGNTEAFF. CDR3 in DNA: TGTGCCAGCTTACTTACAGGGAACACTGAAGCTTTCTTT.

About this clone itself: The same CDR3 is also encoded by other DNA sequences in this sample. The V and J genes are TRBV7-3 and TRBJ1-1; TRBD1 is a possible D gene (5 bases). Germline V gene lookup returns CDR1 SGHTA and CDR2 FQGTGA. Trimming shortened V by 2 bases and J by 0 bases, and 7 bases separated the two germline ends. The CDR3 extends over 14 amino acids. DNA of the CDR3: TGTGCCAGCAGCTTACAGGGCCTGAACACTGAAGCTTTCTTT. The encoded protein is CASSLQGLNTEAFF. Combining the CDR3 with reference TRBV7-3 and TRBJ1-1 gives the whole variable domain GAGVSQTPSNKVTEKGKYVELRCDPISGHTALYWYRQSLGQGPEFLIYFQGTGAADDSGLPNDRFFAVRPEGSVSTLKIQRTERGDSAVYLCASSLQGLNTEAFFGQGTRLTVV.

V and J are TRBV29-1 and TRBJ1-2; tentative D call: TRBD1 (5 bases). This CDR3 is 13 amino acids long. The V end lost 5 bases, the J end lost 4 bases, and 14 bases lay between the germline ends. CDR1 and CDR2 from the germline V gene are SQVTM and ANQGSEA. CDR3 region: CSVQPDTAYGYTF. The CDR3 DNA reads TGCAGCGTTCAACCGGACACCGCCTATGGCTACACCTTC.

This chain connects TRBV11-2 to TRBJ1-2; D gene unclear. This CDR3 contains 12 residues. V was cut by 0 bases and J by 8 bases, with 7 bases left in between. Germline CDR1 SGHAT, CDR2 FQNNGV. The CDR3 sequence: CASSLDPLGYTF. The CDR3 DNA is TGTGCCAGCAGCTTAGATCCGTTGGGCTACACCTTC.

The chain recombines TRBV6-2 or TRBV6-3 with TRBJ1-2; D possibly corresponds to TRBD1 (5 bases). V was clipped by 6 bases and J by 1 base, with 12 bases between them. The length of the CDR3 is 14 residues. The germline CDR1 and CDR2 sequences are MNHEY and SVGEGT. The CDR3 nucleotides read TGTGCCAGCAGCCGCAGGGTATTTAACTATGGCTACACCTTC. This encodes CASSRRVFNYGYTF.

The V and J genes are TRBV9 and TRBJ2-7, with 11 positions matching TRBD1. V shed 1 base, J shed 3 bases, and the junction held 6 bases outside the gene matches. Germline loops: CDR1 SGDLS, CDR2 YYNGEE. CDR3 length: 16 residues. CDR3 DNA sequence: TGTGCCAGCAGCGTATCTGGGACAGGGGGTTTCTACGAGCAGTACGTC. Protein: CASSVSGTGGFYEQYV.

The rearrangement uses TRBV16 and TRBJ2-3; D uncertain. The CDR3 is 14 amino acids. Per germline, CDR1 KGHSY and CDR2 FQNENV. V gave up 5 bases and J gave up 2 bases, with 11 bases separating them. CDR3 region: CASSAGLVTDTQYF. CDR3 in DNA: TGTGCCAGCAGCGCTGGTCTAGTCACAGATACGCAGTATTTT.

The rearrangement links TRBV30 to TRBJ1-1, with TRBD1 identical over 9 bases. Germline lookup yields CDR1 GTSNPN and CDR2 SVGIG (reference sequence). The CDR3 has 14 amino acids. J was trimmed by 4 bases and V by 5 bases; bases with no gene match: 8. CDR3: CAWGGQGRGTEAFF. CDR3 nucleotide sequence: TGTGCCTGGGGGGGACAGGGAAGGGGCACTGAAGCTTTCTTT.

The gene calls are TRBV7-9 and TRBJ1-1, with TRBD1 as a possible D gene (6 bases). V lost 1 base, J lost 1 base, and 10 bases lay in between. Germline V gene sequence: CDR1 SEHNR, CDR2 FQNEAQ (reference sequence). The CDR3 totals 15 residues. DNA for the CDR3: TGTGCCAGCAGCTTAGATGGGACACCGAACACTGAAGCTTTCTTT. Its translation: CASSLDGTPNTEAFF. The full variable domain, completed using reference TRBV7-9 and TRBJ1-1, is DTGVSQNPRHKITKRGQNVTFRCDPISEHNRLYWYRQTLGQGPEFLTYFQNEAQLEKSRLLSDRFSAERPKGSFSTLEIQRTEQGDSAMYLCASSLDGTPNTEAFFGQGTRLTVV.

This clone was observed once. The CDR3: CASSIDRPGHSGNTIYF. CDR3 DNA sequence: TGTGCCAGTAGTATAGACCGTCCAGGGCACTCTGGAAACACCATATATTTT. This chain connects TRBV19 to TRBJ1-3; possibly TRBD1 for D (5 bases). Trimming shortened V by 0 bases and J by 0 bases, and 12 bases separated the two germline ends. The CDR3 has 17 residues. The germline gives CDR1 LNHDA, CDR2 SQIVND (reference sequence). The entire variable domain, with the rest obtained from reference TRBV19 and TRBJ1-3, is as follows: DGGITQSPKYLFRKEGQNVTLSCEQNLNHDAMYWYRQDPGQGLRLIYYSQIVNDFQKGDIAEGYSVSREKKESFPLTVTSAQKNPTAFYLCASSIDRPGHSGNTIYFGEGSWLTVV.

The chain couples TRBV27 to TRBJ1-1, with D unclear. Germline V gene lookup returns CDR1 MNHEY and CDR2 SMNVEV (reference sequence). V was pared by 2 bases and J by 3 bases, with 7 bases between. The CDR3 spans 13 residues. The CDR3 coding sequence is TGTGCCAGCAGTTTACGGGGATACACTGAAGCTTTCTTT. Encoded protein: CASSLRGYTEAFF.

The gene calls are TRBV27 and TRBJ1-1; the D gene is possibly TRBD1 (5 bases). The CDR3 has 13 residues. The germline CDR1 and CDR2 sequences are MNHEY and SMNVEV (reference sequence). Trimming took off 5 bases at V and 4 bases at J, with 11 bases between the two ends. CDR3 in DNA: TGTGCCAGCAGTAACAGGACGGCCACTGAAGCTTTCTTT. Residues: CASSNRTATEAFF.

The chain links TRBV6-5 to TRBJ2-5; possibly TRBD2 for D (5 bases). V lost 4 bases to trimming and J lost 3 bases, with 15 bases between them. CDR1 is MNHEY and CDR2 is SVGAGI in the germline V gene. The CDR3 spans 15 residues. This CDR3 is CASSSYYNGEETQYF. As DNA, the CDR3 is TGTGCCAGCAGTTCGTACTACAACGGGGAAGAGACCCAGTACTTC.

The rearrangement uses TRBV15 and TRBJ1-5; 7 positions agree with TRBD1. The CDR3 runs 16 residues. Germline lookup yields CDR1 LNHNV and CDR2 YYDKDF (reference sequence). V lost 0 bases and J lost 5; bases outside the gene matches: 7. The CDR3 nucleotides read TGTGCCACCAGCAGAGATGCGAGACAGGGAGATCAGCCCCAGCATTTT. It codes for CATSRDARQGDQPQHF.

This clone has just a few counts. The chain recombines TRBV4-3 with TRBJ1-3; tentatively, D is TRBD1 (5 bases). CDR1 and CDR2 (germline): LGHNA, YSLEER. V lost 5 bases and J 2 bases, leaving 10 bases between the germline ends. The CDR3 loop spans 14 amino acids. The chain's CDR3 is CASSTGLAGNTIYF. The DNA for the CDR3 is TGCGCCAGCAGCACGGGACTTGCTGGAAACACCATATATTTT.

This chain connects TRBV5-1 to TRBJ1-2; maybe TRBD1 (6 bases). Per germline, CDR1 SGHRS and CDR2 YFSETQ. The CDR3 totals 16 residues. Trimming removed 0 bases at V and 1 base at J, with 13 bases between. CDR3 sequence (DNA): TGCGCCAGCAGCTTGGGGGCTCAGGGGAGTAACTATGGCTACACCTTC. Protein: CASSLGAQGSNYGYTF.

This clone was detected only a few times. This chain links TRBV6-2 or TRBV6-3 with TRBJ2-7; 7 nucleotides align to TRBD1. Germline CDR1 MNHEY, CDR2 SVGEGT. V gave up 5 bases and J gave up 2 bases; unmatched junction bases: 12. CDR3 length: 16 amino acids. The CDR3 spells CASSPGTGQTPYEQYV. CDR3 nucleotides: TGTGCCAGCAGTCCCGGGACGGGACAGACCCCCTACGAGCAGTACGTC.

V usage is TRBV5-4 and J usage is TRBJ1-1, with D hard to call. The CDR3 extends over 12 amino acids. Germline V lookup: CDR1 SGHNT, CDR2 YYREEE (reference sequence). V was clipped by 2 bases and J by 10 bases, with 12 bases between them. CDR3 DNA sequence: TGTGCCAGCAGCTTCGAGGCAGAGATAGCTTTCTTT. This translates into CASSFEAEIAFF.

This chain connects TRBV5-1 to TRBJ1-4; 10 nucleotides match TRBD1. Germline CDR1 is SGHRS and CDR2 is YFSETQ. This CDR3 is 15 amino acids long. V lost 5 bases, J lost 5 bases, and 6 bases stayed unmatched. The CDR3 DNA follows: TGCGCCAGCAGGGACCGGACAGGGGGGAATGAAAAACTGTTTTTT. As protein: CASRDRTGGNEKLFF.

The CDR3 region has the DNA TGTGCCAGCAGTGACAGGGGGTCCGTTGGCTACACCTTC. It specifies CASSDRGSVGYTF. The genes are TRBV2 and TRBJ1-2; the match to TRBD1 covers 7 bases. V shed 3 bases and J 7 bases; nucleotides not matched to a gene: 5. CDR3 length equals 13 residues. The germline gives CDR1 SNHLY, CDR2 FYNNEI.

The V gene is TRBV3-1 (or the pseudogene TRBV3-2), the J gene TRBJ2-7; a possible D gene is TRBD1 (6 bases). The CDR3 covers 17 residues. The germline V gene has CDR1 LGHDT and CDR2 YNNKEL (reference sequence). Trimming pared 0 bases from V and 0 bases from J, leaving 15 bases between. In DNA, the CDR3 is TGTGCCAGCAGCCAAGATGCGGACAGCGCGAGCTCCTACGAGCAGTACTTC. The encoded protein is CASSQDADSASSYEQYF.

The chain recombines TRBV19 with TRBJ2-3, with a tentative D call TRBD1 (5 bases). Trimming pared 3 bases from V and 7 bases from J, leaving 17 bases between. This CDR3 comprises 15 residues. CDR1 is LNHDA and CDR2 is SQIVND in the germline V gene (reference sequence). CDR3 loop: CASSISLQTDHTQYF. CDR3 DNA: TGTGCCAGTAGTATTTCCCTTCAGACAGATCATACGCAGTATTTT.

The CDR3 protein is CASSSSNPGLISGANVLTF. DNA for the CDR3: TGTGCCAGCAGCTCCAGCAACCCGGGACTGATCTCTGGGGCCAACGTCCTGACTTTC. The genes are TRBV7-6 and TRBJ2-6; TRBD2 might be the D (6 bases). The germline V gene encodes CDR1 SGHVS and CDR2 FNYEAQ. Deletions cut 4 bases from V and 0 bases from J, with 19 bases between. CDR3 size: 19 residues.